This entry concerns a single T cell receptor beta chain. Its specificity is unknown. This record comes from a study of cytomegalovirus exposure and HLA in healthy donors. Study details: Within the Caucasian-associated ancestry cluster were around 80% of the roughly 400 genotyped donors. General study results and limits: Among donors in an Asian-associated ancestry cluster, a later analysis reportedly found fewer N-insertions than the roughly 700-donor mean.

Both 60 Vbeta primers and 13 Jbeta primers went into the PCR. Only in-frame clones appear in the TCRdb table, and some are missing; sequencing was by immunoSEQ multiplex PCR. This sample has about 190,000 clones, with around 67% found just once. CDR1 and CDR2 from the germline V gene are MNHEY and SVGAGI. The CDR3 is 15 amino acids. V was clipped by 5 bases and J by 2 bases; unmatched bases: 9. Material: PBMCs. The J gene is TRBJ2-7, the V gene TRBV6-5; 7 nucleotides align to TRBD1. The receptor was derived from a woman aged 25 to 39 in good health and CMV-seropositive. The CDR3 protein is CASSGTGARTYEQYF. CDR3 DNA: TGTGCCAGCAGTGGAACAGGGGCACGTACCTACGAGCAGTACTTC.